Below, 30 T cell receptor beta chains from the same sample are listed, as sequenced in a study of cytomegalovirus exposure and HLA in healthy donors. PCR involved 60 Vbeta and 13 Jbeta primers. Profiling relied on immunoSEQ multiplex PCR, and the TCRdb table lists in-frame clones only, not all of them. Counted here are around 130,000 clones, about 82% occurring once; the ten biggest clones make up about 5.3%. The sample taken for sequencing was PBMCs. These receptors all come from a man younger than 40 in good health and CMV-seronegative.

This chain links TRBV4-2 with TRBJ2-1; 14 bases line up with TRBD2. This CDR3 comprises 17 residues. The V and J ends lost 4 bases and 7 bases, in that order; junction bases with no gene match: 9. Germline V gives CDR1 LGHNA, CDR2 YNFKEQ. The CDR3 here is CASSRGTGTSGSNEQFF. The CDR3 DNA follows: TGTGCCAGCAGCCGAGGGACCGGGACTAGCGGGAGTAATGAGCAGTTCTTC.

V usage is TRBV4-1 and J usage is TRBJ1-4, with D hard to call. The length of the CDR3 is 12 residues. V was pared by 1 base and J by 8 bases, with 5 bases between. The germline V gene has CDR1 MGHRA and CDR2 YSYEKL. The CDR3 DNA is TGCGCCAGCAGCCAAGGCTACGAAAAACTGTTTTTT. It yields the protein CASSQGYEKLFF.

The chain recombines TRBV4-3 with TRBJ1-1; perhaps TRBD1 as D (6 bases). The CDR3 is 15 residues long. Trimming shortened V by 0 bases and J by 3 bases, and 11 bases separated the two germline ends. The V gene's germline CDR1 is LGHNA and CDR2 YSLEER. CDR3 loop: CASSQENREYTEAFF. The CDR3 DNA follows: TGCGCCAGCAGCCAAGAAAACAGGGAGTACACTGAAGCTTTCTTT.

V and J are TRBV6-5 and TRBJ1-2; a weak D match, TRBD1 (6 bases). Per the germline V gene, CDR1 is MNHEY and CDR2 is SVGAGI. The V end was cut by 5 bases, the J end by 5 bases, with 12 bases between. The CDR3 has 13 residues. CDR3 residues: CASSHRVEYGYTF. Here the CDR3 DNA reads TGTGCCAGCAGTCACAGGGTTGAGTATGGCTACACCTTC.

CDR3 in amino acids: CASSYGTDAWGTQYF. The CDR3 coding sequence is TGTGCCAGCAGTTACGGGACAGACGCTTGGGGGACCCAGTACTTC. The chain is built from TRBV6-5 and TRBJ2-5, with 7 bases lining up with TRBD1. CDR3 length: 15 amino acids. V was pared by 2 bases and J by 7 bases, with 10 bases of the junction left unmatched. CDR1 is MNHEY, CDR2 SVGAGI, per germline.

The genes are TRBV10-3 and TRBJ2-3, with 7 bases fitting TRBD1. CDR1 and CDR2 (germline): ENHRY, SYGVKD. J gave up 0 bases and V 6 bases, and 3 bases lay outside the gene matches. CDR3 size: 14 residues. The CDR3 spells CAISGQESTDTQYF. The CDR3 DNA follows: TGTGCCATCAGCGGACAGGAGAGCACAGATACGCAGTATTTT.

The V gene is TRBV27, the J gene TRBJ2-3; 10 bases line up with TRBD2. V shed 5 bases and J 5 bases; nucleotides not matched to a gene: 7. Germline CDR1 and CDR2: MNHEY and SMNVEV (reference sequence). CDR3 length: 15 residues. DNA for the CDR3: TGTGCCAGCAGTACAAGCGGGGGGGCGGAAGATACGCAGTATTTT. This codes for CASSTSGGAEDTQYF.

The CDR3 reads CASSIGRDYEQYF. As DNA, the CDR3 is TGTGCCAGCAGCATCGGACGGGACTACGAGCAGTACTTC. This chain joins TRBV13 and TRBJ2-7; the D gene is possibly TRBD2 (5 bases). The CDR3 consists of 13 residues. The germline V and J ends were trimmed by 5 bases and 3 bases, with 11 bases remaining between them. Germline loops: CDR1 PRHDT, CDR2 FYEKMQ (reference sequence). The full variable domain, its missing parts supplied by reference TRBV13 and TRBJ2-7, is AAGVIQSPRHLIKEKRETATLKCYPIPRHDTVYWYQQGPGQDPQFLISFYEKMQSDKGSIPDRFSAQQFSDYHSELNMSSLELGDSALYFCASSIGRDYEQYFGPGTRLTVT.

The chain is built from TRBV4-1 and TRBJ1-6; tentatively, D is TRBD1 (6 bases). CDR1 and CDR2 (germline): MGHRA, YSYEKL. V gave up 5 bases and J gave up 7 bases, with 15 bases separating them. The CDR3 loop spans 15 amino acids. CDR3 in DNA: TGCGCCAGCAGCAAGACACCTCAGGGGAATTCACCCCTCCACTTT. Translation gives CASSKTPQGNSPLHF.

The DNA of the CDR3 is TGTGCCAGCAGCTTGACGGCTAGCGGGAGGCCCGGGGATGAGCAGTTCTTC. Its protein product is CASSLTASGRPGDEQFF. V gene TRBV7-9 combines with J gene TRBJ2-1; 11 bases match TRBD2. The CDR3 has 17 residues. After removal of 3 bases from V and 8 bases from J, the junction contained 12 bases not matched to a gene. CDR1 is SEHNR, CDR2 FQNEAQ, per germline (reference sequence).

The chain carries TRBV15 and TRBJ1-2; D ambiguous. Trimming took 2 bases from V and 4 from J, leaving 11 bases between them. This CDR3 spans 14 amino acids. CDR1 LNHNV and CDR2 YYDKDF come from the germline V gene (reference sequence). In DNA form, the CDR3 reads TGTGCCACCAGCAGAAGGGCGGGGAGCTATGGCTACACCTTC. Its translation: CATSRRAGSYGYTF.

This clone was seen more than once but under ten times. The chain employs TRBV2 and TRBJ2-7, with TRBD1 matching 8 bases. Germline CDR1 is SNHLY and CDR2 is FYNNEI. V was clipped by 6 bases and J by 2 bases; unmatched bases: 12. CDR3 length equals 16 residues. This chain's CDR3 is CASRGVPGQATYEQYF. For the CDR3, the DNA is TGTGCCAGCAGAGGGGTTCCGGGACAGGCGACCTACGAGCAGTACTTC. Drawing the rest from reference TRBV2 and TRBJ2-7, the complete variable domain is EPEVTQTPSHQVTQMGQEVILRCVPISNHLYFYWYRQILGQKVEFLVSFYNNEISEKSEIFDDQFSVERPDGSNFTLKIRSTKLEDSAMYFCASRGVPGQATYEQYFGPGTRLTVT.

In nucleotides, the CDR3 is TGTGCCAGCAGTTACTCGGGGGGGCTGGAGAACACTGAAGCTTTCTTT. Translating gives CASSYSGGLENTEAFF. The rearrangement joins TRBV6-5 to TRBJ1-1; D is perhaps TRBD1 (6 bases). The germline V gene encodes CDR1 MNHEY and CDR2 SVGAGI. Trimming cost V 0 bases and J 1 base, with 12 bases left between them. This CDR3 region has 16 residues.

This chain links TRBV7-2 with TRBJ1-5; 7 bases align to TRBD1. This CDR3 spans 14 amino acids. In germline, CDR1 is SGHTA, CDR2 FQGNSA. V was pared by 4 bases and J by 6 bases, with 6 bases of the junction left unmatched. CDR3 sequence: CASSSSRGTQPQHF. CDR3 nucleotide sequence: TGTGCCAGCAGCTCTTCCAGGGGGACTCAGCCCCAGCATTTT.

The V call is TRBV6-4, the J call TRBJ2-1; 7 positions match TRBD2. The germline CDR1 and CDR2 sequences are MRHNA and SNTAGT. Germline trimming cut 8 bases from V and 7 bases from J; bases unmatched to any gene: 14. The CDR3 covers 15 residues. The CDR3 sequence: CASSLEGGPRNEQFF. The CDR3, as DNA: TGTGCCAGCTCCCTAGAGGGAGGGCCTAGGAATGAGCAGTTCTTC.

The chain employs TRBV4-2 and TRBJ2-3; 8 bases match TRBD2. The CDR3 length is 17 residues. With V trimmed by 2 bases and J by 5 bases, 12 bases remained unmatched. From germline, CDR1 is LGHNA and CDR2 YNFKEQ. The CDR3 DNA follows: TGTGCCAGCAGCCAAACACTAGCGGAGCATCCACAAGATACGCAGTATTTT. Translating gives CASSQTLAEHPQDTQYF.

This clone was recorded a few times. The rearrangement links TRBV6-1 to TRBJ1-5, with D uncertain. Per germline, CDR1 MNHNS and CDR2 SASEGT. The V and J ends lost 4 bases and 4 bases respectively, with 5 bases between them. This CDR3 is built from 12 residues. In DNA form, the CDR3 reads TGTGCCAGCAGTGGAACTAATCAGCCCCAGCATTTT. It codes for CASSGTNQPQHF.

The rearrangement uses TRBV28 and TRBJ1-2; D uncertain. This CDR3 is built from 12 residues. Per the germline V gene, CDR1 is MDHEN and CDR2 is SYDVKM. The V and J ends lost 10 bases and 0 bases respectively, with 9 bases between them. DNA of the CDR3: TGTGCCACCAAATCTACTAACTATGGCTACACCTTC. Protein: CATKSTNYGYTF.

The CDR3 region has the DNA TGTGCCAGCAGTCGGGACAGGGTTAACACCGGGGAGCTGTTTTTT. It specifies CASSRDRVNTGELFF. This chain uses TRBV5-4 with TRBJ2-2; the match to TRBD1 covers 9 bases. This CDR3 spans 15 amino acids. Looked up from germline, CDR1 is SGHNT and CDR2 is YYREEE (reference sequence). Trimming removed 5 bases from V and 2 bases from J; junction bases left unmatched: 4.

The chain combines TRBV20-1 with TRBJ2-3; the D is unclear. Germline-derived CDR1 and CDR2 are DFQATT and SNEGSKA (reference sequence). This CDR3 spans 11 amino acids. DNA for the CDR3: TGCAGCCCTACCCATCAAGATACGCAGTATTTT. This codes for CSPTHQDTQYF.

The J gene is TRBJ2-3, the V gene TRBV30; 10 nucleotides match TRBD1. CDR3 size: 16 residues. Germline loops: CDR1 GTSNPN, CDR2 SVGIG (reference sequence). The junction had 5 bases not matched to a gene; V was cut back by 1 base and J by 1 base. The CDR3 is CAWSDSGTGGTDTQYF. The CDR3 nucleotides read TGTGCCTGGAGTGACTCCGGGACAGGGGGCACAGATACGCAGTATTTT.

Remarks on this clone: The sample holds other DNA sequences that translate to the same CDR3. This chain joins TRBV5-1 and TRBJ2-5; the match to TRBD2 covers 12 bases. The length of the CDR3 is 15 residues. V gave up 4 bases and J gave up 2 bases; unmatched junction bases: 3. Germline CDR1 reads SGHRS; CDR2 reads YFSETQ. CDR3 in amino acids: CASSRGLAGQETQYF. The CDR3 DNA sequence: TGCGCCAGCAGCAGGGGACTAGCGGGTCAAGAGACCCAGTACTTC.

The table lists this clone with a few counts. The chain joins TRBV19 to TRBJ2-7, with TRBD1 identical over 8 bases. The germline V gene encodes CDR1 LNHDA and CDR2 SQIVND (reference sequence). This CDR3 region has 13 residues. V gave up 10 bases and J gave up 2 bases; unmatched junction bases: 7. The CDR3: CATSTGAAYEQYF. The CDR3 bases are TGTGCCACCTCGACAGGGGCAGCCTACGAGCAGTACTTC.

This chain uses TRBV29-1 with TRBJ1-1; D is ambiguous. Germline CDR1 and CDR2: SQVTM and ANQGSEA. Trimming pared 6 bases from V and 0 bases from J, leaving 14 bases between. The CDR3 has 14 residues. The CDR3 here is CSVGRRGMNTEAFF. The CDR3 bases are TGCAGCGTCGGGCGTCGAGGGATGAACACTGAAGCTTTCTTT.

Written as DNA, the CDR3 is TGTGCCAGCAGTGAAGCGTATGGACAGCAATATGGCTACACCTTC. It yields the protein CASSEAYGQQYGYTF. The gene calls are TRBV6-1 and TRBJ1-2, with D perhaps TRBD1 (6 bases). The CDR3 is 15 amino acids. Looked up from germline, CDR1 is MNHNS and CDR2 is SASEGT. V dropped 0 bases and J dropped 5 bases, with 13 bases sitting between them.

The chain carries TRBV5-4 and TRBJ1-1, with 12 bases aligning to TRBD1. The CDR3 loop spans 17 amino acids. V shed 0 bases, J shed 1 base, and the junction held 4 bases outside the gene matches. Germline V CDR1 and CDR2: SGHNT, YYREEE (reference sequence). The CDR3 DNA reads TGTGCCAGCAGCTTGGCCGGGACAGGGGGCAGGAACACTGAAGCTTTCTTT. Amino acids: CASSLAGTGGRNTEAFF.

The chain has TRBV11-3 and TRBJ1-2; 7 bases fit TRBD1. V lost 5 bases to trimming and J lost 1 base; unmatched junction nucleotides: 7. The CDR3 extends over 15 amino acids. Per the germline V gene, CDR1 is SGHNT and CDR2 is YENEEA. The CDR3 sequence: CASSPPDRFNYGYTF. The CDR3 DNA reads as TGTGCCAGCAGCCCTCCGGACAGGTTTAACTATGGCTACACCTTC.

CDR3 DNA: TGTGCCTGGAGTGACCGCCGGGACAGGGACTACACCTTC. Translated, it gives CAWSDRRDRDYTF. V is TRBV30 and J is TRBJ1-2, with 9 bases identical to TRBD1. Trimming removed 1 base from V and 10 bases from J; junction bases left unmatched: 7. Germline assignment: CDR1 GTSNPN and CDR2 SVGIG (reference sequence). The CDR3 covers 13 residues.

The J gene is TRBJ2-1, the V gene TRBV11-2; 7 nucleotides align to TRBD2. The CDR3 length is 15 residues. V dropped 3 bases and J dropped 0; count of bases not matched to a gene: 2. Germline CDR1 SGHAT, CDR2 FQNNGV. The CDR3 coding sequence is TGTGCCAGCAGCTTCGGCGGGAGCTCCTACAATGAGCAGTTCTTC. It codes for CASSFGGSSYNEQFF.

The rearrangement links TRBV11-2 to TRBJ2-7, with 10 bases lining up with TRBD1. CDR3 size: 14 residues. Losses at the gene ends were 4 bases for V and 4 bases for J; bases not matched to a gene: 4. Per the germline V gene, CDR1 is SGHAT and CDR2 is FQNNGV. The CDR3 region is CASSSRDRGYEQYF. Here the CDR3 DNA reads TGTGCCAGCAGCTCCCGGGACAGGGGTTACGAGCAGTACTTC.